A selection of T cell receptor beta chains follows, all from one sample in a study of PD-L1 blockade in urothelial cancer. Method: immunoSEQ multiplex PCR; TCRdb's copy keeps in-frame clones and lacks some. There are about 51,000 clones in the sample; about 86% occur only once, and under 20% lies in the top ten. Material: PBMCs, obtained around atezolizumab (anti-PD-L1) treatment. Receptors originate from a man aged 55 to 70 with urothelial cancer. Each CDR3 is given with its conserved first and last residue. The order of the fields is V gene, clone size, CDR3 length, D gene, J gene, CDR3 protein, CDR3 DNA. The D gene is left open where the match is weak. Size tells how often a clone was seen (once, few, many) or the class of an expanded clone, and some rows leave it out.

v_gene: TRBV18; abundance: NA; len: 14; d_gene: NA; j_gene: TRBJ1-4; CDR3aa: CASSPPGVAEKLFF; CDR3nt: TGTGCCAGCTCACCACCAGGGGTGGCCGAAAAACTGTTTTTT
v_gene: TRBV5-1; abundance: NA; len: 14; d_gene: NA; j_gene: TRBJ1-5; CDR3aa: CASSLRGGDQPQHF; CDR3nt: TGCGCCAGCAGCTTGCGAGGCGGGGACCAGCCCCAGCATTTT
v_gene: TRBV18; abundance: NA; len: 15; d_gene: NA; j_gene: TRBJ2-7; CDR3aa: CASSKNAGETYEQYF; CDR3nt: TGTGCCAGCTCTAAGAACGCGGGTGAGACCTACGAGCAGTACTTC
v_gene: TRBV11-1; abundance: NA; len: 16; d_gene: TRBD1; j_gene: TRBJ1-2; CDR3aa: CASSPRTGEINYGYTF; CDR3nt: TGTGCCAGCAGCCCACGGACAGGCGAGATAAACTATGGCTACACCTTC
v_gene: TRBV5-1; abundance: few; len: 15; d_gene: NA; j_gene: TRBJ1-1; CDR3aa: CASSLFAGLGTEAFF; CDR3nt: TGCGCCAGCAGCTTGTTCGCGGGATTGGGTACTGAAGCTTTCTTT
v_gene: TRBV4-1; abundance: once; len: 14; d_gene: NA; j_gene: TRBJ2-1; CDR3aa: CASSQGPTGNEQFF; CDR3nt: TGCGCCAGCAGCCAAGGTCCGACAGGTAATGAGCAGTTCTTC
v_gene: TRBV2; abundance: NA; len: 16; d_gene: TRBD1; j_gene: TRBJ2-2; CDR3aa: CASNLGQRLNTGELFF; CDR3nt: TGTGCCAGCAATCTGGGACAGCGCCTTAACACCGGGGAGCTGTTTTTT
v_gene: TRBV30; abundance: NA; len: 15; d_gene: TRBD2; j_gene: TRBJ2-5; CDR3aa: CAWSVRGGSLETQYF; CDR3nt: TGTGCCTGGAGTGTGCGGGGGGGCTCCTTAGAGACCCAGTACTTC
v_gene: TRBV5-1; abundance: few; len: 13; d_gene: TRBD1; j_gene: TRBJ1-3; CDR3aa: CASSQGQGNTIYF; CDR3nt: TGCGCCAGCAGCCAAGGACAGGGTAACACCATATATTTT
v_gene: TRBV30; abundance: NA; len: 14; d_gene: NA; j_gene: TRBJ2-1; CDR3aa: CAWSVPYSYNEQFF; CDR3nt: TGTGCCTGGAGTGTACCCTACTCCTACAATGAGCAGTTCTTC
v_gene: TRBV9; abundance: NA; len: 14; d_gene: TRBD2; j_gene: TRBJ2-1; CDR3aa: CASSVWTSGNEQFF; CDR3nt: TGTGCCAGCAGCGTATGGACTAGCGGAAATGAGCAGTTCTTC
v_gene: TRBV5-6; abundance: NA; len: 15; d_gene: NA; j_gene: TRBJ2-5; CDR3aa: CASRKSGGFEETQYF; CDR3nt: TGTGCCAGCAGAAAGTCCGGGGGTTTTGAAGAGACCCAGTACTTC
v_gene: TRBV15; abundance: NA; len: 15; d_gene: NA; j_gene: TRBJ2-7; CDR3aa: CATSRGPPGTYEQYF; CDR3nt: TGTGCCACCAGCAGAGGACCCCCCGGGACCTACGAGCAGTACTTC
v_gene: TRBV7-3; abundance: NA; len: 13; d_gene: NA; j_gene: TRBJ1-5; CDR3aa: CASSLSPNQPQHF; CDR3nt: TGTGCCAGCAGCTTGAGCCCCAATCAGCCCCAGCATTTT
v_gene: TRBV5-6; abundance: NA; len: 13; d_gene: NA; j_gene: TRBJ1-1; CDR3aa: CASRLIARGEAFF; CDR3nt: TGTGCCAGCAGATTAATCGCGCGGGGGGAAGCTTTCTTT
v_gene: TRBV5-1; abundance: NA; len: 14; d_gene: NA; j_gene: TRBJ2-1; CDR3aa: CASSLLTGDNEQFF; CDR3nt: TGCGCCAGCAGCTTGTTGACGGGTGACAATGAGCAGTTCTTC
v_gene: TRBV10-3; abundance: NA; len: 13; d_gene: TRBD1; j_gene: TRBJ2-7; CDR3aa: CAISDGQVLAWYF; CDR3nt: TGTGCCATCAGTGACGGACAGGTCCTGGCCTGGTACTTC
v_gene: TRBV7-2; abundance: NA; len: 13; d_gene: NA; j_gene: TRBJ1-4; CDR3aa: CASSRFQGEKLFF; CDR3nt: TGTGCCAGCAGTAGATTCCAGGGGGAAAAACTGTTTTTT
v_gene: TRBV5-1; abundance: NA; len: 14; d_gene: TRBD1; j_gene: TRBJ1-4; CDR3aa: CASSVTGAGEKLFF; CDR3nt: TGCGCCAGCAGCGTGACAGGGGCTGGAGAAAAACTGTTTTTT
v_gene: TRBV4-2; abundance: NA; len: 16; d_gene: NA; j_gene: TRBJ2-3; CDR3aa: CASSQERVTSTDTQYF; CDR3nt: TGTGCCAGCAGCCAAGAGCGCGTGACTAGCACAGATACGCAGTATTTT
v_gene: TRBV7-9; abundance: NA; len: 15; d_gene: TRBD1; j_gene: TRBJ2-1; CDR3aa: CASSLRDRGSNEQFF; CDR3nt: TGTGCCAGCAGCTTAAGGGACAGGGGTTCAAATGAGCAGTTCTTC
v_gene: TRBV19; abundance: once; len: 23; d_gene: NA; j_gene: TRBJ2-6; CDR3aa: CASSRMGLIPGITTYSGANVLTF; CDR3nt: TGTGCCAGTAGTCGAATGGGGCTTATCCCCGGAATAACCACATACTCTGGGGCCAACGTCCTGACTTTC
v_gene: TRBV27; abundance: NA; len: 15; d_gene: NA; j_gene: TRBJ1-2; CDR3aa: CASSSQTGIHYGYTF; CDR3nt: TGTGCCAGCAGTTCCCAAACAGGGATTCACTATGGCTACACCTTC
v_gene: TRBV11-1; abundance: NA; len: 15; d_gene: TRBD2; j_gene: TRBJ2-4; CDR3aa: CASSLAGTRVNIQYF; CDR3nt: TGTGCCAGCAGCTTAGCTGGGACTAGGGTAAACATTCAGTACTTC
v_gene: TRBV4-3; abundance: NA; len: 17; d_gene: TRBD1; j_gene: TRBJ2-5; CDR3aa: CASSRSLRTGTQETQYF; CDR3nt: TGCGCCAGCAGCCGATCCCTTCGGACAGGGACCCAAGAGACCCAGTACTTC
v_gene: TRBV5-4; abundance: NA; len: 15; d_gene: TRBD2; j_gene: TRBJ2-1; CDR3aa: CASSRGREGRGEQFF; CDR3nt: TGTGCCAGCAGCCGGGGGCGGGAGGGCCGGGGTGAGCAGTTCTTC
v_gene: TRBV7-9; abundance: NA; len: 16; d_gene: TRBD1; j_gene: TRBJ2-7; CDR3aa: CASTPPEQGARYEQYF; CDR3nt: TGTGCCAGTACGCCCCCCGAGCAGGGGGCGAGGTACGAGCAGTACTTC
v_gene: TRBV15; abundance: NA; len: 13; d_gene: NA; j_gene: TRBJ2-7; CDR3aa: CATSRLLDYEQYF; CDR3nt: TGTGCCACCAGCAGACTTCTAGACTACGAGCAGTACTTC
v_gene: TRBV10-3; abundance: NA; len: 14; d_gene: NA; j_gene: TRBJ2-7; CDR3aa: CAISDFGESYEQYF; CDR3nt: TGTGCCATCAGTGACTTTGGGGAGAGCTACGAGCAGTACTTC
v_gene: TRBV15; abundance: NA; len: 16; d_gene: NA; j_gene: TRBJ2-3; CDR3aa: CATSSQAGSSMHTQYF; CDR3nt: TGTGCCACCAGCAGCCAAGCCGGGAGTTCCATGCATACGCAGTATTTT
v_gene: TRBV27; abundance: few; len: 12; d_gene: NA; j_gene: TRBJ1-5; CDR3aa: CASRGVNQPQHF; CDR3nt: TGTGCCAGTCGGGGGGTGAATCAGCCCCAGCATTTT
v_gene: TRBV11-2; abundance: once; len: 15; d_gene: TRBD2; j_gene: TRBJ2-7; CDR3aa: CASSAGLAGPYEQYF; CDR3nt: TGTGCCAGCAGCGCCGGACTAGCGGGACCCTACGAGCAGTACTTC
v_gene: TRBV20-1; abundance: NA; len: 11; d_gene: NA; j_gene: TRBJ1-2; CDR3aa: CSASGGYGYTF; CDR3nt: TGCAGTGCTAGCGGGGGCTATGGCTACACCTTC
v_gene: TRBV5-1; abundance: NA; len: 14; d_gene: TRBD1; j_gene: TRBJ1-2; CDR3aa: CASSPRTGTDGYTF; CDR3nt: TGCGCCAGCAGCCCTCGGACAGGGACGGATGGCTACACCTTC
v_gene: TRBV15; abundance: NA; len: 14; d_gene: TRBD1; j_gene: TRBJ1-5; CDR3aa: CATRGGTGGQPQHF; CDR3nt: TGTGCCACTAGGGGAGGGACAGGGGGACAGCCCCAGCATTTT
v_gene: TRBV6-6; abundance: NA; len: 13; d_gene: NA; j_gene: TRBJ1-1; CDR3aa: CASSYPENTEAFF; CDR3nt: TGTGCCAGCAGTTACCCAGAAAACACTGAAGCTTTCTTT
v_gene: TRBV6-1; abundance: NA; len: 14; d_gene: TRBD1; j_gene: TRBJ2-7; CDR3aa: CVSSNGQGNYEQYF; CDR3nt: TGTGTCAGCAGTAACGGACAGGGGAACTACGAGCAGTACTTC
v_gene: TRBV11-2; abundance: NA; len: 18; d_gene: NA; j_gene: TRBJ1-4; CDR3aa: CASSLHAGRPATNEKLFF; CDR3nt: TGTGCCAGCAGCCTCCACGCGGGGCGCCCCGCAACTAATGAAAAACTGTTTTTT
v_gene: TRBV19; abundance: NA; len: 17; d_gene: TRBD1; j_gene: TRBJ1-3; CDR3aa: CASSIPTGIFSGNTIYF; CDR3nt: TGTGCCAGTAGTATCCCGACAGGGATTTTCTCTGGAAACACCATATATTTT
v_gene: TRBV9; abundance: NA; len: 15; d_gene: TRBD2; j_gene: TRBJ2-1; CDR3aa: CASSVTSRTYNEQFF; CDR3nt: TGTGCCAGCAGCGTGACTAGCAGAACCTACAATGAGCAGTTCTTC
v_gene: TRBV12-5; abundance: NA; len: 16; d_gene: NA; j_gene: TRBJ1-4; CDR3aa: CASGLTGGGRYEKLFF; CDR3nt: TGTGCTAGTGGTCTCACCGGGGGAGGACGTTATGAAAAACTGTTTTTT
v_gene: TRBV7-2; abundance: NA; len: 16; d_gene: TRBD1; j_gene: TRBJ2-5; CDR3aa: CASSLRGQGLFRTQYF; CDR3nt: TGTGCCAGCAGCTTAAGGGGACAGGGACTTTTTCGGACCCAGTACTTC
v_gene: TRBV18; abundance: once; len: 15; d_gene: TRBD2; j_gene: TRBJ2-5; CDR3aa: CASSPTSGSGETQYF; CDR3nt: TGTGCCAGCTCACCGACTAGCGGGAGTGGGGAGACCCAGTACTTC
v_gene: TRBV9; abundance: NA; len: 14; d_gene: NA; j_gene: TRBJ1-2; CDR3aa: CASSVGRGTYGYTF; CDR3nt: TGTGCCAGCAGCGTAGGCAGGGGAACCTATGGCTACACCTTC
v_gene: TRBV11-3; abundance: few; len: 16; d_gene: TRBD1; j_gene: TRBJ2-2; CDR3aa: CASRFRGRGNTGELFF; CDR3nt: TGTGCCAGCAGATTCAGGGGGCGCGGTAACACCGGGGAGCTGTTTTTT
v_gene: TRBV7-2; abundance: NA; len: 15; d_gene: NA; j_gene: TRBJ2-5; CDR3aa: CASSLSSGSAETQYF; CDR3nt: TGTGCCAGCAGCTTAAGTTCCGGGTCCGCGGAGACCCAGTACTTC
v_gene: TRBV11-3; abundance: once; len: 14; d_gene: NA; j_gene: TRBJ2-7; CDR3aa: CASSLSGSTYEQYF; CDR3nt: TGTGCCAGCAGCTTATCGGGGAGTACCTACGAGCAGTACTTC
v_gene: TRBV29-1; abundance: NA; len: 12; d_gene: NA; j_gene: TRBJ1-1; CDR3aa: CSGWEDRTEAFF; CDR3nt: TGCAGCGGCTGGGAGGATCGGACTGAAGCTTTCTTT
v_gene: TRBV27; abundance: NA; len: 16; d_gene: TRBD1; j_gene: TRBJ2-2; CDR3aa: CASSLSGQGYTGELFF; CDR3nt: TGTGCCAGCAGTTTATCGGGACAGGGATACACCGGGGAGCTGTTTTTT
v_gene: TRBV19; abundance: NA; len: 14; d_gene: NA; j_gene: TRBJ1-3; CDR3aa: CASSFLGEGNTIYF; CDR3nt: TGTGCCAGTAGTTTCCTAGGGGAAGGAAACACCATATATTTT
v_gene: TRBV5-1; abundance: NA; len: 15; d_gene: TRBD2; j_gene: TRBJ2-1; CDR3aa: CASSSTSDYYNEQFF; CDR3nt: TGCGCCAGCAGCAGCACTAGCGACTACTACAATGAGCAGTTCTTC
v_gene: TRBV29-1; abundance: NA; len: 13; d_gene: NA; j_gene: TRBJ1-2; CDR3aa: CSVEGGLGYGYTF; CDR3nt: TGCAGCGTTGAGGGGGGGCTCGGTTATGGCTACACCTTC